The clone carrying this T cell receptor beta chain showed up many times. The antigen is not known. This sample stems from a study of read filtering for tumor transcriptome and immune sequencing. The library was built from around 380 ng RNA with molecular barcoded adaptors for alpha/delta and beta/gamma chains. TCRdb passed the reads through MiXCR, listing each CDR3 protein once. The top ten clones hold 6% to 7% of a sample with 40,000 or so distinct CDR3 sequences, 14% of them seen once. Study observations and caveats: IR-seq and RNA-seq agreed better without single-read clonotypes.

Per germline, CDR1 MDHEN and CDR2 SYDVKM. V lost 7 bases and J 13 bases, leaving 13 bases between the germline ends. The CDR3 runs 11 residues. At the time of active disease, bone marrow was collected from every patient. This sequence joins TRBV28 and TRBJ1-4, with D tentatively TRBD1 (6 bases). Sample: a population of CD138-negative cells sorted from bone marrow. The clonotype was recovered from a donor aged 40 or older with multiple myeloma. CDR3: CASKIGGGLFF. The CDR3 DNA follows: TGTGCCAGCAAGATAGGAGGGGGACTGTTTTTT.